This T cell receptor (beta chain) appears in the sequencing data of a study of cytomegalovirus exposure and HLA in healthy donors. Broader study findings: An Asian-associated ancestry cluster reportedly showed fewer N-insertions than the roughly 670-donor mean in a later analysis. The study listed under 200 cytomegalovirus-associated TCR beta chains. Both high specificity and high sensitivity reportedly marked the classifier's diagnosis of cytomegalovirus status.

The PCR had 60 Vbeta and 13 Jbeta primers. The repertoire was sequenced with immunoSEQ multiplex PCR; TCRdb's copy has only in-frame clones and lacks some. Its table records under 200,000 clones. CDR3 length: 15 amino acids. The V and J ends lost 3 bases and 3 bases respectively, with 9 bases between them. Germline CDR1 reads SGHTA; CDR2 reads FQGTGA. In regard to this clone: Its antigen is unidentified.

The sequencing sample was made of PBMCs. The TCR sequence derives from a man aged 25 to 40 in good health and CMV-seronegative. The chain couples TRBV7-3 to TRBJ2-6, with TRBD1 as a possible D gene (5 bases). The CDR3 DNA reads as TGTGCCAGCAGCTTCCAGGGTGTTGGGGCCAACGTCCTGACTTTC. It translates to CASSFQGVGANVLTF.